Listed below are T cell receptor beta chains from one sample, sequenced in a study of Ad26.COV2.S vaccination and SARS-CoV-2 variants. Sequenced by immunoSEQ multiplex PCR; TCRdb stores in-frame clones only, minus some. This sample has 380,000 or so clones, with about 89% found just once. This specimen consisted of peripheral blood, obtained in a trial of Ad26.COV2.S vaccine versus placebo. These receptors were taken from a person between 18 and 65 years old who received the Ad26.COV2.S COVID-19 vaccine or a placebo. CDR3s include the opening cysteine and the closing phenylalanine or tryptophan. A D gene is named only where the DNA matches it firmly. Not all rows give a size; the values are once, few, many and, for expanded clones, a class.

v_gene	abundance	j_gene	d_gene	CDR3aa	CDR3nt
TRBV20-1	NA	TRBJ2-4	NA	CSASGAGSIQYF	TGCAGTGCTAGTGGAGCAGGGAGCATTCAGTACTTC
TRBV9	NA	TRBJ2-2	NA	CASSPVYLAGGTGELFF	TGTGCCAGCAGCCCGGTCTACTTAGCAGGTGGCACCGGGGAGCTGTTTTTT
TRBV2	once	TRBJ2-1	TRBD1	CASSEIPQGANNEQFF	TGTGCCAGCAGTGAAATCCCACAGGGGGCGAACAATGAGCAGTTCTTC
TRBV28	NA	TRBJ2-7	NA	CASSLTGKQYF	TGTGCCAGCAGTTTAACAGGGAAGCAGTACTTC
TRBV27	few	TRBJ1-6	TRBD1	CASAGGQGGSYNSPLHF	TGTGCCAGCGCGGGTGGACAGGGGGGCTCCTATAATTCACCCCTCCACTTT
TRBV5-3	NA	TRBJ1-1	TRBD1	CARWGWGQGACLVRNTEAFF	TGTGCCAGATGGGGATGGGGACAGGGGGCTTGTTTGGTGCGGAACACTGAAGCTTTCTTT
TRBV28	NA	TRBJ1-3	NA	CASSFAPGSGNTIYF	TGTGCCAGCAGTTTTGCCCCTGGCTCTGGAAACACCATATATTTT
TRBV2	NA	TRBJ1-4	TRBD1	CASTRTGVDKLFF	TGTGCCAGCACGAGGACAGGGGTGGATAAACTGTTTTTT
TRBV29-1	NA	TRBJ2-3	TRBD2	CSVEASGLAVTDTQYF	TGCAGCGTGGAGGCGTCCGGACTAGCGGTCACAGATACGCAGTATTTT
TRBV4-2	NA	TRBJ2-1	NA	CASSQDSRVYEQFF	TGTGCCAGCAGCCAAGATTCGCGCGTTTATGAGCAGTTCTTC
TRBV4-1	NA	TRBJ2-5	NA	CASSQWVGETQYF	TGCGCCAGCAGCCAATGGGTGGGGGAGACCCAGTACTTC
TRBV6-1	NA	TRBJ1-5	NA	CASSDGDTRNQPQHF	TGTGCCAGCAGTGACGGGGACACCCGCAATCAGCCCCAGCATTTT
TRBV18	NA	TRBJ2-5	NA	CASSLVGAETQYF	TGTGCCAGCTCACTCGTGGGTGCCGAGACCCAGTACTTC
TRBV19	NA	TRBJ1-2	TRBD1	CASSPGTGRLYGYTF	TGTGCCAGTAGTCCGGGGACAGGGAGGCTCTATGGCTACACCTTC
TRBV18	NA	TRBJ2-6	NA	CASSPITNVLTF	TGTGCCAGCTCACCAATTACCAACGTCCTGACTTTC
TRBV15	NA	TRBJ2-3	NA	CATAKFPFDTQYF	TGTGCCACCGCTAAATTCCCTTTCGATACGCAGTATTTT
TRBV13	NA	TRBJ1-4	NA	CASSDSGDISEKLFF	TGTGCCAGCAGCGATAGCGGGGACATTTCTGAAAAACTGTTTTTT
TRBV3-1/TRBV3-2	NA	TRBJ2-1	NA	CASSRNLGYEQFF	TGTGCCAGCAGCCGAAATCTGGGCTATGAGCAGTTCTTC
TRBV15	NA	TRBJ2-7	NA	CATSRVGNEQYF	TGTGCCACCAGCAGAGTTGGGAACGAGCAGTACTTC
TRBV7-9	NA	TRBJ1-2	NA	CASSQDSNGYTF	TGTGCCAGCAGCCAGGACAGTAATGGCTACACCTTC
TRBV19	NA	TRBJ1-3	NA	CASQQFSGNTIYF	TGTGCCAGTCAACAGTTCTCTGGAAACACCATATATTTT
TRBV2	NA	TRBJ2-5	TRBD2	CASSARTSGGATQYF	TGTGCCAGCAGTGCCCGGACTAGCGGGGGGGCGACCCAGTACTTC
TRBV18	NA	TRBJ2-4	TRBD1	CASSPLRQGENIQYF	TGTGCCAGCTCACCCCTTCGACAGGGGGAAAACATTCAGTACTTC
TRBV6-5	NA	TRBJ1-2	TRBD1	CASSPGTGGDYGYTF	TGTGCCAGCAGTCCCGGGACAGGGGGCGACTATGGCTACACCTTC
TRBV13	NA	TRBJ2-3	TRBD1	CASSWDRGGPDTQYF	TGTGCCAGCAGCTGGGACAGGGGGGGTCCAGATACGCAGTATTTT
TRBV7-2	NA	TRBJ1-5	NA	CASSLTANSNQPQHF	TGTGCCAGCAGCTTAACGGCAAATAGCAATCAGCCCCAGCATTTT
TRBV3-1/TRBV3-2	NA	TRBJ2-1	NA	CASSQGRGVRLNEQFF	TGTGCCAGCAGCCAAGGCCGCGGGGTGCGCCTCAATGAGCAGTTCTTC
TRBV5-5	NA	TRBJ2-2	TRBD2	CASSSLAGGNTGELFF	TGTGCCAGCAGCTCCTTAGCGGGGGGAAACACCGGGGAGCTGTTTTTT
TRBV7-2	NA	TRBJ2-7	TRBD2	CASSLALAGGGEQYF	TGTGCCAGCAGCTTAGCACTGGCGGGGGGAGGCGAGCAGTACTTC
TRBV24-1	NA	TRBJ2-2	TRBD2	CATSDLQLAGTGELFF	TGTGCCACCAGTGATTTGCAGCTAGCGGGAACCGGGGAGCTGTTTTTT
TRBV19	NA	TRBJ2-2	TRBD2	CASTRGLAGIMTGELFF	TGTGCCAGTACTCGGGGACTAGCGGGAATCATGACCGGGGAGCTGTTTTTT
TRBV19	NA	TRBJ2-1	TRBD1	CASSRGGQVSSYNEQFF	TGTGCCAGTAGTAGAGGGGGACAGGTCAGCTCCTACAATGAGCAGTTCTTC